Below are 16 T cell receptor beta chains sequenced from a single sample in a study of T-cell memory formation after mild COVID-19. Each CDR3 protein gets one entry after TCRdb re-called the 5' RACE reads with MiXCR. The repertoire consists of around 510,000 distinct CDR3 sequences, with about 20% occurring once and the leading ten covering 8.4%. Sequenced sample: PBMCs or a T cell subset sorted from them (not recorded which). The receptor source for this set is an adult woman who had mild COVID-19 (a few samples of this study predate the infection). Cell type and time point are not known.

J is TRBJ2-3 and V is TRBV29-1; D not certain. There are 16 residues in the CDR3. Germline loops: CDR1 SQVTM, CDR2 ANQGSEA. V dropped 1 base and J dropped 2 bases, with 16 bases sitting between them. CDR3: CSVEGTLTLLTDTQYF. CDR3 DNA sequence: TGCAGCGTTGAAGGAACGCTTACCCTTCTCACAGATACGCAGTATTTT.

The rearrangement joins TRBV5-1 to TRBJ1-1; maybe TRBD1 (5 bases). The germline V gene encodes CDR1 SGHRS and CDR2 YFSETQ. CDR3 size: 14 residues. The V and J ends lost 6 bases and 1 base respectively, with 13 bases between them. The CDR3 is CASTPLGPNTEAFF. The CDR3 bases are TGCGCCAGCACCCCCCTGGGGCCGAACACTGAAGCTTTCTTT.

This clonotype appeared a few times. J is TRBJ1-1 and V is TRBV29-1; the match to TRBD1 covers 9 bases. V lost 0 bases and J lost 10; bases outside the gene matches: 15. This CDR3 comprises 16 residues. Germline CDR1 reads SQVTM; CDR2 reads ANQGSEA. The CDR3 sequence is CSVEDRDREVGAGAFF. The CDR3, as DNA: TGCAGCGTTGAAGATCGGGACAGGGAAGTGGGGGCGGGAGCTTTCTTT.

This clonotype was detected a few times. This rearrangement joins TRBV12-3 or TRBV12-4 to TRBJ2-2, with D unresolved. This CDR3 contains 13 residues. The ends were cut back, 10 bases at V and 4 bases at J, with 13 bases in the middle. The CDR3 loop is CATDGRGTGELFF. In DNA form, the CDR3 reads TGTGCCACGGACGGCCGAGGCACCGGGGAGCTGTTTTTT.

This clonotype was found a few times. The chain combines TRBV3-1 with TRBJ2-5; 8 positions match TRBD2. This CDR3 is 16 amino acids long. Germline V gene lookup returns CDR1 LGHDT and CDR2 YNNKEL (reference sequence). Trimming took 4 bases from V and 5 from J; bases not matched to a gene: 12. The CDR3 loop is CASSPWGSGSVETQYF. CDR3 nucleotide sequence: TGTGCCAGCAGCCCCTGGGGCAGCGGGAGTGTGGAGACCCAGTACTTC.

This rearrangement joins TRBV20-1 to TRBJ2-5; 10 nucleotides agree with TRBD2. The CDR3 extends over 14 amino acids. CDR1 DFQATT and CDR2 SNEGSKA come from the germline V gene (reference sequence). The J segment lost 4 bases and the V segment lost 3 bases, leaving 5 bases of the junction unmatched. DNA for the CDR3: TGCAGTGCTAGCACTAGCGGGGTAGGAGAGACCCAGTACTTC. Translation gives CSASTSGVGETQYF.

This clonotype was detected only a few times. The chain recombines TRBV19 with TRBJ1-3; D unclear. CDR3 length: 19 residues. V lost 6 bases and J lost 0, with 24 bases in between. CDR1 and CDR2 (germline): LNHDA, SQIVND (reference sequence). CDR3 DNA: TGTGCCAGTAGCTTAAACGGGGTCTCCGATATAAGCTCTGGAAACACCATATATTTT. Protein sequence: CASSLNGVSDISSGNTIYF.

In its sample, this clonotype was seen a few times. The V and J genes are TRBV9 and TRBJ2-3; maybe TRBD2 (5 bases). The ends were cut back, 0 bases at V and 5 bases at J, with 10 bases in the middle. There are 14 residues in the CDR3. The germline V gene encodes CDR1 SGDLS and CDR2 YYNGEE. In DNA, the CDR3 is TGTGCCAGCAGCGTAGCTGACGGAGGAGATACGCAGTATTTT. It specifies CASSVADGGDTQYF.

This rearrangement joins TRBV25-1 to TRBJ1-2; D remains ambiguous. Deletions cut 5 bases from V and 2 bases from J, with 9 bases between. The germline gives CDR1 MGHDK, CDR2 SYGVNS. The CDR3 contains 13 residues. The CDR3 protein is CASSMAGNYGYTF. CDR3 in DNA: TGTGCCAGCAGTATGGCGGGAAACTATGGCTACACCTTC.

This clonotype showed up just a few times. This chain joins TRBV6-7 and TRBJ1-1, with 8 bases aligning to TRBD1. TRBV6-7 is recorded as an ORF, its role being uncertain. The CDR3 has 17 residues. The ends lost 2 bases at V and 1 base at J; junction bases unmatched: 9. The CDR3 sequence is CASSYEKTGTGNTEAFF. The CDR3 nucleotides are TGTGCCAGCAGTTACGAAAAAACCGGGACAGGGAACACTGAAGCTTTCTTT.

The chain carries TRBV6-2 or TRBV6-3 and TRBJ1-1; the D is unclear. V shed 0 bases and J shed 8 bases, with 16 bases lying between them. Germline V lookup: CDR1 MNHEY, CDR2 SVGEGT. CDR3 size: 15 residues. CDR3 sequence: CASSYSTVLHEEAFF. As DNA, the CDR3 is TGTGCCAGCAGTTACTCCACAGTGCTGCATGAGGAAGCTTTCTTT.

The genes are TRBV5-5 and TRBJ2-7, with TRBD2 matching over 9 bases. CDR1 and CDR2 from the germline V gene are SGHKS and YYEKEE (reference sequence). The CDR3 loop spans 16 amino acids. J was trimmed by 7 bases and V by 0 bases; bases with no gene match: 11. The CDR3 region is CASSLVPGTSLSEQYF. The CDR3 DNA follows: TGTGCCAGCAGCTTGGTCCCCGGGACTAGCCTCTCAGAGCAGTACTTC.

V is TRBV11-3 and J is TRBJ2-1; 13 positions match TRBD2. This CDR3 has 17 residues. CDR1 is SGHNT and CDR2 is YENEEA in the germline V gene. With 2 bases clipped from V and 6 bases from J, the junction kept 7 bases outside the gene matches. This CDR3 reads CASSLSGLAGVPNEQFF. CDR3 in DNA: TGTGCCAGCAGCTTATCTGGACTAGCGGGAGTTCCCAATGAGCAGTTCTTC.

This clonotype was observed a few times. The gene calls are TRBV18 and TRBJ1-1; D is unclear. CDR3 length: 12 amino acids. The germline V and J ends were trimmed by 5 bases and 5 bases, with 9 bases remaining between them. Germline lookup yields CDR1 KGHSH and CDR2 LQKENI. This CDR3 is CASSKGETEAFF. DNA of the CDR3: TGTGCCAGCTCAAAGGGAGAAACTGAAGCTTTCTTT.

This sequence joins TRBV10-3 and TRBJ1-2; D remains ambiguous. Between the trimmed V and J ends, which lost 6 bases and 3 bases, there was a span of 8 bases. The V gene's germline CDR1 is ENHRY and CDR2 SYGVKD. The CDR3 loop spans 12 amino acids. The CDR3, as DNA: TGTGCCATCAGGACTCGGGACTATGGCTACACCTTC. Translation gives CAIRTRDYGYTF.

This clonotype showed up just a few times. This chain connects TRBV7-9 to TRBJ2-3; perhaps TRBD2 as D (6 bases). The CDR3 spans 14 residues. Per germline, CDR1 SEHNR and CDR2 FQNEAQ (reference sequence). The V end was cut by 7 bases, the J end by 2 bases, with 13 bases between. The CDR3 protein is CASTRAGNTDTQYF. The DNA for the CDR3 is TGTGCCAGCACCCGGGCGGGAAACACAGATACGCAGTATTTT.